Below, one T cell receptor beta chain is given with its context. Its target antigen remains unknown. No base qualities exist here, and no much larger clone lies one base off it. The source of the sample is a study of OX40 agonist ivuxolimab in advanced cancers. Regarding the study in general: Ivuxolimab was an agonistic, fully human IgG2 monoclonal antibody directed against OX40 (CD134), a costimulatory receptor. Intravenous ivuxolimab was administered to patients every 2 weeks at six dose levels: 0.01, 0.1, 0.3, 1.5, 3 and 10 mg/kg. Of the approximately 54 dose-escalation patients, hepatocellular carcinoma was present in about 20, melanoma in approximately 15, renal cell carcinoma in 9 and head and neck cancer in 9. A male proportion of 75% to 85% and a mean age of 60 years, ranging from 23 to 79, were recorded for the dose-escalation cohort. Prior anti-PD-1, anti-PD-L1 or anti-CTLA-4 therapy was permitted, and checkpoint inhibitors had been received by approximately 39% of dose-escalation patients. Three dose-escalation patients achieved partial responses, one with hepatocellular carcinoma and two with cutaneous melanoma. The purpose of peripheral TCRbeta sequencing was to test whether ivuxolimab changed TCR sequence diversity and led to clonal T-cell expansion. The paper covers the monotherapy dose-escalation part of the phase I ivuxolimab trial, which included N = 52 patients.

The germline V gene encodes CDR1 MNHNY and CDR2 SVGAGI (reference sequence). Its CDR3 holds 12 amino acids, cysteine through phenylalanine. The retained sequence is limited to the CDR3, 36 bases, with the frame set at the first base. V loses 4 bases of germline sequence and J loses 5 bases, and the interval between the two ends is 8 bases. Genomic DNA was isolated from the sorted cells so that the TCRbeta CDR3 region could be sequenced. The immunoSEQ Assay was used for sequencing of TCRbeta CDR3 regions. TCRdb's version of the immuneACCESS table is confined to in-frame rearrangements and falls short of the full clone set. An unresolved V gene accounts for under half of the shortfall where checked; the remainder is of unknown origin. This sample is represented by around 100,000 clones; approximately 90% of them were singletons. The ten biggest clones cover 0.31% of the sample. Study-wide conclusions, independent of this receptor: The antigen specificity of the peripheral T cells that underwent clonal expansion was not determined. At doses of 0.1 to 3.0 mg/kg, clonal expansion of both CD4+ and CD8+ T cells in blood was seen between baseline and week 6. Low levels of normalized T-cell clonal expansion were also seen in some patients who did not respond. On average, CD8+ T cells showed more expanded clones than CD4+ T cells after ivuxolimab. In the 0.1-3.0 mg/kg groups, partial responders had among the lowest normalized peripheral clonal expansion, particularly in CD8+ T cells.

Patients with a history of autoimmune disease or receiving systemic immunosuppression were excluded from the trial. Peripheral blood for TCR sequencing was collected from all dose cohorts at baseline, on cycle 4 day 1, and on cycle 7 day 1. The samples were drawn from a first-in-human, open-label, multicenter phase I dose-escalation trial of ivuxolimab. Adults with locally advanced or metastatic melanoma, renal cell carcinoma, hepatocellular carcinoma or head and neck squamous cell carcinoma were enrolled in the trial. Before TCR sequencing, CD4+ T cells and CD8+ T cells were sorted from peripheral blood as separate populations.

The sample in question was CD4+ or CD8+ T cells sorted from blood, obtained in a trial of the OX40 agonist ivuxolimab. The chain is assembled from TRBV6-6 and TRBJ2-5, with the D gene too uncertain to name. The sequence came from an adult with an advanced solid tumor such as melanoma, head and neck, liver or kidney cancer. Read as DNA, the sequence is TGTGCCAGCAGTTTCCGGGCGGAGACCCAGTACTTC. Translated, it reads CASSFRAETQYF.